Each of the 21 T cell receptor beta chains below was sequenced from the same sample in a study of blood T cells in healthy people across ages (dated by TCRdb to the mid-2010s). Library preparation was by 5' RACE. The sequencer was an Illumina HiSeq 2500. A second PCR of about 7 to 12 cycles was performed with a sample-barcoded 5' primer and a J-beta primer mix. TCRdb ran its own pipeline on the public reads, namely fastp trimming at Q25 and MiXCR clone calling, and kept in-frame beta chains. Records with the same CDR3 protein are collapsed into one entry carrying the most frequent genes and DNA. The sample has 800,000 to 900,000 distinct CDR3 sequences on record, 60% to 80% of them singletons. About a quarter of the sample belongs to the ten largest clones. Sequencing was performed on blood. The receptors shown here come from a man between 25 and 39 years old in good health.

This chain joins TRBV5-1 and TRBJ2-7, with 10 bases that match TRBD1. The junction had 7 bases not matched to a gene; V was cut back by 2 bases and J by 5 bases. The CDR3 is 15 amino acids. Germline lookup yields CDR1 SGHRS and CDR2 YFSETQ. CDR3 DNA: TGCGCCAGCAGCTTAACCGGGACAGGGGTCGACGAGCAGTACTTC. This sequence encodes CASSLTGTGVDEQYF.

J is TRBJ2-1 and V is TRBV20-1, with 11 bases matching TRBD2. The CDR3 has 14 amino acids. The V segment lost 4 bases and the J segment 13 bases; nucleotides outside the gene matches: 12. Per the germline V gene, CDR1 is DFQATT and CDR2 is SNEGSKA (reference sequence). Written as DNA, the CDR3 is TGCAGTGCTACCCTGACTAGCGGGGTGGAGACCCAGTTCTTC. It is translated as CSATLTSGVETQFF.

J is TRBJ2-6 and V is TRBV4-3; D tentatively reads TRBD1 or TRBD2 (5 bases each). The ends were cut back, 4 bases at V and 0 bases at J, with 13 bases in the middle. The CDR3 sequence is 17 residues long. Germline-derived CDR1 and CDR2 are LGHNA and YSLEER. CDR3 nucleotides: TGCGCCAGCAGCCTAGGGACCGCAAACTCTGGGGCCAACGTCCTGACTTTC. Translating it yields CASSLGTANSGANVLTF.

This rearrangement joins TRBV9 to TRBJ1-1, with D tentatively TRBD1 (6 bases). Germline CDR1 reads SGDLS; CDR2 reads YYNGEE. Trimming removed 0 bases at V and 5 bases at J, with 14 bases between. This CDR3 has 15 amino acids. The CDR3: CASSVGQLRGTEAFF. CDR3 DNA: TGTGCCAGCAGCGTAGGTCAATTGAGGGGGACTGAAGCTTTCTTT.

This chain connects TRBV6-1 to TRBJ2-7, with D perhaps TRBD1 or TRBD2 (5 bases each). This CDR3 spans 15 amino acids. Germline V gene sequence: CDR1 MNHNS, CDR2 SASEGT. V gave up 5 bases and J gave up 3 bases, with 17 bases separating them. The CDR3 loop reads CASSLPRDGLYEQYF. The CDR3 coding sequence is TGTGCCAGCAGTTTGCCCCGGGACGGTCTCTACGAGCAGTACTTC.

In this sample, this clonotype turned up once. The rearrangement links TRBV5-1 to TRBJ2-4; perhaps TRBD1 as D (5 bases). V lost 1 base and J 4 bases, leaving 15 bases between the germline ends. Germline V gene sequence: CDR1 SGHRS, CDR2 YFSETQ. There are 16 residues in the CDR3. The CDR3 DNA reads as TGCGCCAGCAGCTTGACAGGACGTAACCTAAAAAACATTCAGTACTTC. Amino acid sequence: CASSLTGRNLKNIQYF.

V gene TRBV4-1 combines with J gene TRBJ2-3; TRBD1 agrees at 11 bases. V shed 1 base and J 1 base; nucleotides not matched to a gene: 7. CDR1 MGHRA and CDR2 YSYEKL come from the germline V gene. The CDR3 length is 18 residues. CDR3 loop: CASSQVGQGARRTDTQYF. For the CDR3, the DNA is TGCGCCAGCAGCCAAGTCGGACAGGGGGCGCGACGCACAGATACGCAGTATTTT.

CDR3 sequence reads: CASSLQGSTEAFF. CDR3 nucleotide sequence: TGTGCCAGCAGCTTGCAGGGTAGCACTGAAGCTTTCTTT. The chain is built from TRBV7-2 and TRBJ1-1; possibly TRBD1 for D (5 bases). Trimming left V 3 bases short and J 4 bases short, with 9 bases between. The CDR3 sequence is 13 residues long. Germline V gene sequence: CDR1 SGHTA, CDR2 FQGNSA.

The CDR3 region has the DNA TGTGCCAGCAGCCAAGGGACAGGGGACTACACCTTC. It specifies CASSQGTGDYTF. The chain recombines TRBV3-1 with TRBJ1-2, with 9 nucleotides matching TRBD1. Looked up from germline, CDR1 is LGHDT and CDR2 is YNNKEL (reference sequence). Trimming removed 1 base from V and 10 bases from J; junction bases left unmatched: 1. There are 12 residues in the CDR3.

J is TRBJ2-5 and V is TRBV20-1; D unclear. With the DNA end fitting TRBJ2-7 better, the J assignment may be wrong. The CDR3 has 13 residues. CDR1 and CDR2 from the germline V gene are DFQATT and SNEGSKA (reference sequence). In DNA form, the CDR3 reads TGCAGTGCTAGATTTCAAACGAGCCACGAGCAGTACTTC. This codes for CSARFQTSHEQYF.

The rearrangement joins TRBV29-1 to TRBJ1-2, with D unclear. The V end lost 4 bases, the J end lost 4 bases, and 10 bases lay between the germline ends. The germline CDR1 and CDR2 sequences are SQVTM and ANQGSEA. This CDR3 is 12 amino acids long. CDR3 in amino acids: CSVVRPSYGYTF. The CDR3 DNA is TGCAGCGTTGTAAGACCTAGCTATGGCTACACCTTC.

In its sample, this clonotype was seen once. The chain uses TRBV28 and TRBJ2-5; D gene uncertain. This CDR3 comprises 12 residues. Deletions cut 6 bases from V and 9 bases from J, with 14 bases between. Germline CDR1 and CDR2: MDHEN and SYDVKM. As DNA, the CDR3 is TGTGCCAGCAGGTCCCTTTTGGTGTCCCAGTACTTC. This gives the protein CASRSLLVSQYF.

Here the CDR3 reads CSARDDRDVGPQHF. The CDR3 DNA reads TGCAGTGCTAGGGATGACAGGGACGTCGGCCCCCAGCATTTT. The chain carries TRBV20-1 and TRBJ1-5, with TRBD1 matching 7 bases. CDR3 length: 14 amino acids. V dropped 3 bases and J dropped 10; count of bases not matched to a gene: 12. Germline lookup yields CDR1 DFQATT and CDR2 SNEGSKA (reference sequence).

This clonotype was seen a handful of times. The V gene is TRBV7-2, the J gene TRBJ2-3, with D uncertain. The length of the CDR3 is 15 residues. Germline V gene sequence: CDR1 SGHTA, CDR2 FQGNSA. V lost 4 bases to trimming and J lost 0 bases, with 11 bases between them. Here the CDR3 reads CASSSTGHSTDTQYF. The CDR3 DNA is TGTGCCAGCAGCTCGACTGGTCATAGCACAGATACGCAGTATTTT. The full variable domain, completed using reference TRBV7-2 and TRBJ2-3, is GAGVSQSPSNKVTEKGKDVELRCDPISGHTALYWYRQSLGQGLEFLIYFQGNSAPDKSGLPSDRFSAERTGGSVSTLTIQRTQQEDSAVYLCASSSTGHSTDTQYFGPGTRLTVL.

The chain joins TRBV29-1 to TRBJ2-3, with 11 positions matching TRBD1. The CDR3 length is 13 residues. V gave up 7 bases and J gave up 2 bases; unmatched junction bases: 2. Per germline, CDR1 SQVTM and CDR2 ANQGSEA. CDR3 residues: CSGGQGATDTQYF. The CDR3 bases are TGCAGCGGAGGACAGGGGGCCACAGATACGCAGTATTTT.

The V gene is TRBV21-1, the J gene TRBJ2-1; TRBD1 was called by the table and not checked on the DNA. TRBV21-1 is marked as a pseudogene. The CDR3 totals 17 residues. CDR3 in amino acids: CASSSQIQGRSYNEQFF. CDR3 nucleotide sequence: TGTGCCAGCAGCTCCCAAATACAGGGCCGCTCCTACAATGAGCAGTTCTTC.

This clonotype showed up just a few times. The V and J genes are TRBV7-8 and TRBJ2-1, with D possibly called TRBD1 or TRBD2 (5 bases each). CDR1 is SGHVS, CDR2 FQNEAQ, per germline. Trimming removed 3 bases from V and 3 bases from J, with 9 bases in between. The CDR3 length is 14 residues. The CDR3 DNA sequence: TGTGCCAGCAGCTTGGGACGGTACTACAATGAGCAGTTCTTC. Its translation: CASSLGRYYNEQFF. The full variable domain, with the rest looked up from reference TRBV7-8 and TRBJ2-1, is GAGVSQSPRYKVAKRGQDVALRCDPISGHVSLFWYQQALGQGPEFLTYFQNEAQLDKSGLPSDRFFAERPEGSVSTLKIQRTQQEDSAVYLCASSLGRYYNEQFFGPGTRLTVL.

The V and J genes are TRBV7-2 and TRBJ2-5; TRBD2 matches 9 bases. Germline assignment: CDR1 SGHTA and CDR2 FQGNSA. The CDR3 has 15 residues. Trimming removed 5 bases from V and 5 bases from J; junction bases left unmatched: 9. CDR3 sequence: CASSRRTSARETQYF. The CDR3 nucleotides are TGTGCCAGCAGCCGGAGGACTAGCGCCAGGGAGACCCAGTACTTC.

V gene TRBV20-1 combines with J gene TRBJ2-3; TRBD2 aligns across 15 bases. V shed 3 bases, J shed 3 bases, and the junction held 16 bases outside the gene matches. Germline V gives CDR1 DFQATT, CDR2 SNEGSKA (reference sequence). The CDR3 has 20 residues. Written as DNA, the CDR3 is TGCAGTGCTAGCGCTGTGAGGAGGACTAGCGGGGGGGCAGGAACAGATACGCAGTATTTT. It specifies CSASAVRRTSGGAGTDTQYF.

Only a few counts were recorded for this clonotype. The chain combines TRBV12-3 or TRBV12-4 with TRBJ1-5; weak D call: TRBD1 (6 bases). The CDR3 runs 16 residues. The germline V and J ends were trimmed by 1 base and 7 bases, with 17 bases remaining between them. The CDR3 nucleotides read TGTGCCAGCAGTTTAGGTACCGGGGGGCAGGGGCAGCCCCAGCATTTT. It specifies CASSLGTGGQGQPQHF.

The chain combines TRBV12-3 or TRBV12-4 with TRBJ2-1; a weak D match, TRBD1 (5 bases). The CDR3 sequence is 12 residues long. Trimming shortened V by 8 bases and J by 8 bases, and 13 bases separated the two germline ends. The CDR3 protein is CASENWGHEQFF. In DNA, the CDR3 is TGTGCCAGCGAGAATTGGGGCCATGAGCAGTTCTTC.